This T cell receptor (beta chain) was captured by sequencing in a study of beta chain features in type 1 diabetes (dated by TCRdb to 2016 to 2019). For the study in its entirety: No differences in mean age, gender distribution, total cell number or subset yield were found between patients and healthy donors. A total of some 110 million sorted cells were examined across all samples, and a strong correlation was observed between cell number per subset and RNA yield. In the study, TCRB repertoires of sorted circulating CD4+ T cell subsets from recently diagnosed type 1 diabetes patients were compared with those of matched healthy donors. Naive and central memory subsets were obtained from all 30 or so donors, but regulatory and stem cell-like memory subsets were isolated from only 8 patients and about 8 healthy donors.

Paper-wide results and their limitations: Because cDNA was sequenced instead of genomic DNA, activated cells with high expression could be over-represented, although the groups did not differ in activation or CD3 levels. PCR may preferentially amplify shorter templates, but because patient and control samples were amplified and corrected together, any resulting skew would affect both groups equally. In all four CD4+ subsets, TCRB CDR3 length was moderately but significantly shorter in type 1 diabetes patients. Fewer insertions and more nucleotide deletions at VDJ recombination sites were observed in patients with type 1 diabetes, implying thymic rearrangement abnormalities. HLA sub-analyses involved small numbers of individuals, so any influence of HLA type on TCRB rearrangement remained unresolved. The naive, central memory and regulatory TCRB repertoires appeared to resemble one another more closely among patients than among healthy donors.

From each donor, a single peripheral blood sample of about 120 mL on average was drawn into heparinised tubes. A BD FACSAria II was used to sort naive, central memory, regulatory and stem cell-like memory CD4+ T cells with a panel that included CD45RO, CCR7, CD25, CD127, CD95 and CD27. All sorted populations exceeded 95% purity. PBMCs were separated immediately by Lymphoprep density gradient centrifugation and were stained directly, without being cultured. To minimize batch effects, samples were stained and sorted in pairs, one healthy donor with one patient per experiment. All of the isolated RNA was reverse transcribed with the High Capacity cDNA Reverse Transcription Kit, so expressed TCRB transcripts were sequenced. Deep immunoSEQ sequencing was performed on naive, central memory and regulatory T cell samples, with an average of around 3.4 million total reads per sample. Sorted cells were lysed in RLT buffer, and RNA was extracted using DNase-treated RNeasy Micro or Mini kits according to cell number. To prevent cross-contamination, each cell subset was processed individually, whereas patient and healthy donor samples were processed jointly. The immunoSEQ multiplex PCR was used to amplify TCRB sequences from cDNA, generating 87-bp fragments that spanned the CDR3 region. The amplicons were sequenced using the Illumina HiSeq platform. The original pipeline was this. PCR bias was corrected computationally using synthetic template baselines, and reads within Hamming distance 2 were collapsed, with unmergeable singletons discarded. Reads were aligned against IMGT to assign V, D and J genes, CDR3 length and insertions or deletions at six rearrangement sites. Within each subset, clonotype counts were normalized to sorted cell number, after which true diversity and Gini coefficients were computed with the tcR R package. The overlap coefficient, calculated on TCRB nucleotide sequences, was used to quantify repertoire sharing. TCRdb provides this immuneACCESS table in a form limited to in-frame rearrangements. Some clones are lacking; in checked studies, under half of them reflect an unresolved V gene, and why the rest are absent is not known. That table is the source of V, J and clone size, and D and trimming were worked out from the DNA. The sample yields about 160,000 clones; approximately 9.1% were counted once. 2% to 2.5% of the sample is held by the ten biggest clonotypes.

The CDR3, from cysteine to phenylalanine, totals 14 residues. The retained sequence is limited to the CDR3, 42 bases, with the frame set at the first base. Taken from the germline V gene, the CDR1 and CDR2 loops are SGHRS and YFSETQ. The V end loses 4 bases and the J end loses 7 bases, and a stretch of 15 bases separates them. This clone has more than one count but fewer than ten. This clone's antigen is unknown. Base-call qualities are not available, and no considerably larger clone is one nucleotide away. The chain was built from TRBV5-1 and TRBJ2-4; the D gene lacks a confident call. Sequenced sample: central memory CD4+ T cells from blood. The receptor's source is a woman between 18 and 29 years old in good health. At the DNA level, the sequence is TGCGCCAGCAGCCCAACTTCGCGAGTCAACATTCAGTACTTC. The translation is CASSPTSRVNIQYF. With the portions outside the CDR3 filled from the reference TRBV5-1 and TRBJ2-4 genes, the complete variable region becomes KAGVTQTPRYLIKTRGQQVTLSCSPISGHRSVSWYQQTPGQGLQFLFEYFSETQRNKGNFPGRFSGRQFSNSRSEMNVSTLELGDSALYLCASSPTSRVNIQYFGAGTRLSVL.